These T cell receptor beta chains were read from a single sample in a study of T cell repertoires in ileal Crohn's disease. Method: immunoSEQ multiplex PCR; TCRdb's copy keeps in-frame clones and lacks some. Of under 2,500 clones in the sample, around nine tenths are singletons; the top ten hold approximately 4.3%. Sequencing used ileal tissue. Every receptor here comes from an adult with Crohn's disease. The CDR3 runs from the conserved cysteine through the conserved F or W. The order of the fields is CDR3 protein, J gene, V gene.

CDR3aa: CASSLRRTSNRVNEQFF
j_gene: TRBJ2-1
v_gene: TRBV11-1

CDR3aa: CASSEPTRDRSYGYTF
j_gene: TRBJ1-2
v_gene: TRBV6-1

CDR3aa: CASSLFGTGATGELFF
j_gene: TRBJ2-2
v_gene: TRBV5-6

CDR3aa: CASSQEAGGGTDTQYF
j_gene: TRBJ2-3
v_gene: TRBV4-1

CDR3aa: CASRKDRWASYEQYF
j_gene: TRBJ2-7
v_gene: TRBV6-5

CDR3aa: CASWGATGEGTGELFF
j_gene: TRBJ2-2
v_gene: TRBV10-3

CDR3aa: CASSPPSGYIQYF
j_gene: TRBJ2-4
v_gene: TRBV7-9

CDR3aa: CASSQEIKRGRETDTQYF
j_gene: TRBJ2-3
v_gene: TRBV4-3

CDR3aa: CASSQLLLNTEAFF
j_gene: TRBJ1-1
v_gene: TRBV4-2

CDR3aa: CASSGTATEAFF
j_gene: TRBJ1-1
v_gene: TRBV2

CDR3aa: CASSASRDTYGYTF
j_gene: TRBJ1-2
v_gene: TRBV6-5

CDR3aa: CASSHRWTREETQYF
j_gene: TRBJ2-5
v_gene: TRBV28

CDR3aa: CASSREGYSTDTQYF
j_gene: TRBJ2-3
v_gene: TRBV5-4

CDR3aa: CASSLFSGTGQETQYF
j_gene: TRBJ2-5
v_gene: TRBV5-4

CDR3aa: CASSLVSGSADTQYF
j_gene: TRBJ2-3
v_gene: TRBV5-1

CDR3aa: CAISDFLTGNQETQYF
j_gene: TRBJ2-5
v_gene: TRBV10-3

CDR3aa: CASPRFRDRGRGDEQFF
j_gene: TRBJ2-1
v_gene: TRBV2

CDR3aa: CASSSGRAYEQYF
j_gene: TRBJ2-7
v_gene: TRBV21-1

CDR3aa: CASSLSGSNQETQYF
j_gene: TRBJ2-5
v_gene: TRBV19

CDR3aa: CASSSLSSADTQYF
j_gene: TRBJ2-3
v_gene: TRBV5-6

CDR3aa: CASSIGRAATYEQYF
j_gene: TRBJ2-7
v_gene: TRBV19

CDR3aa: CASSTGTSFREQFF
j_gene: TRBJ2-1
v_gene: TRBV2

CDR3aa: CASSLEAGMETQYF
j_gene: TRBJ2-5
v_gene: TRBV7-7

CDR3aa: CASSRGGGAGNEQFF
j_gene: TRBJ2-1
v_gene: TRBV5-4

CDR3aa: CAARRGHGYTEAFF
j_gene: TRBJ1-1
v_gene: TRBV6-6

CDR3aa: CASSYSYRDNEQFF
j_gene: TRBJ2-1
v_gene: TRBV6-5

CDR3aa: CASSASGSPTDTQYF
j_gene: TRBJ2-3
v_gene: TRBV7-9

CDR3aa: CSVRNTAGDSYEQYF
j_gene: TRBJ2-7
v_gene: TRBV29-1

CDR3aa: CASSRTSGRAYDEQYF
j_gene: TRBJ2-7
v_gene: TRBV19

CDR3aa: CASSWLQGDNEQFF
j_gene: TRBJ2-1
v_gene: TRBV10-3

CDR3aa: CASTRQGDQPQHF
j_gene: TRBJ1-5
v_gene: TRBV6-1

CDR3aa: CASRRTGGGKLFF
j_gene: TRBJ1-4
v_gene: TRBV10-2

CDR3aa: CASSQTASGMRAGELFF
j_gene: TRBJ2-2
v_gene: TRBV14

CDR3aa: CAWSLGGGSNQPQHF
j_gene: TRBJ1-5
v_gene: TRBV30

CDR3aa: CASSRGTSTDTQYF
j_gene: TRBJ2-3
v_gene: TRBV7-9

CDR3aa: CASSWGGVGNQPQHF
j_gene: TRBJ1-5
v_gene: TRBV5-1

CDR3aa: CASTGHVPEAREQFF
j_gene: TRBJ2-1
v_gene: TRBV2

CDR3aa: CASSSGQGGNYGYTF
j_gene: TRBJ1-2
v_gene: TRBV6-5

CDR3aa: CASGLDHGQGVNGYTF
j_gene: TRBJ1-2
v_gene: TRBV12-5

CDR3aa: CASSQTGTGGFKLFF
j_gene: TRBJ1-4
v_gene: TRBV4-3

CDR3aa: CASSVTFSGNTIYF
j_gene: TRBJ1-3
v_gene: TRBV9

CDR3aa: CASSLEIYNEQFF
j_gene: TRBJ2-1
v_gene: TRBV7-3

CDR3aa: CASGLAAYNEQFF
j_gene: TRBJ2-1
v_gene: TRBV11-2

CDR3aa: CASGLYEQFF
j_gene: TRBJ2-1
v_gene: TRBV2

CDR3aa: CASSLGAYQPQHF
j_gene: TRBJ1-5
v_gene: TRBV7-9

CDR3aa: CASGLGTSGNADTQYF
j_gene: TRBJ2-3
v_gene: TRBV12-5

CDR3aa: CAISDPNSSGEAQYF
j_gene: TRBJ2-5
v_gene: TRBV10-3

CDR3aa: CAISESSGSETQYF
j_gene: TRBJ2-5
v_gene: TRBV10-3

CDR3aa: CASSAQGAGTEAFF
j_gene: TRBJ1-1
v_gene: TRBV6-1

CDR3aa: CASSVTGTPIYGYTF
j_gene: TRBJ1-2
v_gene: TRBV9

CDR3aa: CASSQALPGSTDTQYF
j_gene: TRBJ2-3
v_gene: TRBV4-3